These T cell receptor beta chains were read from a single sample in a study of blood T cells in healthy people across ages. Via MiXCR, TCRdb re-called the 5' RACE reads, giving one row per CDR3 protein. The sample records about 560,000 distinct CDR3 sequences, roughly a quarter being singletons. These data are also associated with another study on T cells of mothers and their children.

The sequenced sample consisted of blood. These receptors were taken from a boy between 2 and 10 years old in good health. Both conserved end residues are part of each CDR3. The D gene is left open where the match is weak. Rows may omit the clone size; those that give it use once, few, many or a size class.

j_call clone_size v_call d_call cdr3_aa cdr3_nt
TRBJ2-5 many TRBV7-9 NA CASSSTLGRVEETQYF TGTGCCAGCAGCTCTACACTCGGCAGGGTAGAAGAGACCCAGTACTTC
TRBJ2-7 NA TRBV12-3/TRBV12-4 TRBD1 CASTPREDRGYEQYF TGTGCCAGCACCCCCCGAGAGGACAGGGGTTACGAGCAGTACTTC
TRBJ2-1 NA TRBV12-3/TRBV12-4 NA CASSYWGGLNEQFF TGTGCCAGCAGTTATTGGGGGGGCCTCAATGAGCAGTTCTTC
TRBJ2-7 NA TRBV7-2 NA CASIVASGAFYEQYF TGTGCCAGCATCGTAGCTTCGGGGGCCTTCTACGAGCAGTACTTC
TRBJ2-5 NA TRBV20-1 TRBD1 CSAADRGANQETQYF TGCAGTGCGGCAGACAGGGGGGCAAACCAAGAGACCCAGTACTTC
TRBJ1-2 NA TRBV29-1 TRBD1 CSADGQVSDYSYTF TGCAGCGCCGATGGACAGGTCAGCGACTATAGCTACACCTTC
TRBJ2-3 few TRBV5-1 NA CASSGRGAGRTDTQYF TGCGCCAGCAGTGGAAGAGGGGCGGGGCGCACAGATACGCAGTATTTT
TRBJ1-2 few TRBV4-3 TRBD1 CASSQDRGGYGYTF TGTGCCAGCAGCCAGGACAGGGGGGGATATGGCTACACCTTC
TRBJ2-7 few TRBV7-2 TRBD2 CASSSGGTSGIGQYF TGTGCCAGCAGCTCAGGGGGGACTAGCGGTATTGGGCAGTACTTC
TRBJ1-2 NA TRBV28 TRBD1 CASSSQGQGAGGYTF TGTGCCAGCAGTTCCCAGGGACAGGGGGCCGGTGGCTACACCTTC
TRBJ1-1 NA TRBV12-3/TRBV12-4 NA CASSLLRDTEAFF TGTGCCAGCAGCTTGCTCAGGGATACTGAAGCTTTCTTT
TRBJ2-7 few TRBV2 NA CASSVPKTATTYEQYF TGTGCCAGCAGTGTTCCCAAAACAGCCACAACCTACGAGCAGTACTTC
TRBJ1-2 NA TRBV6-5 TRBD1 CASSYLGGTGDGYTF TGTGCCAGCAGTTACTTGGGCGGGACAGGGGATGGCTACACCTTC
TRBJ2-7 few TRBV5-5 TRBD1 CASSFSGTGFYEQYF TGTGCCAGCAGCTTTTCCGGGACAGGGTTCTACGAGCAGTACTTC
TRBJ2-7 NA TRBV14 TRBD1 CASSQYPDRVAYEQYF TGTGCCAGCAGCCAATACCCGGACAGGGTAGCCTACGAGCAGTACTTC
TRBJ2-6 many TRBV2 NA CASSDSSGANVLTF TGTGCCAGCAGCGACAGCTCTGGGGCCAACGTCCTGACTTTC
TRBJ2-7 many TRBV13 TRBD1 CAPGTGREQYF TGTGCCCCCGGGACAGGACGCGAGCAGTACTTC
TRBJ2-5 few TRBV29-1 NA CSARAGTTQETQYF TGCAGCGCCAGAGCCGGGACAACCCAAGAGACCCAGTACTTC
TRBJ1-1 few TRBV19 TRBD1 CASSFLWELGQGKGLNTEAFF TGTGCCAGTAGTTTTCTCTGGGAATTGGGACAGGGGAAAGGGCTGAACACTGAAGCTTTCTTT
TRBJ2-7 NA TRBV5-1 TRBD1 CASSSTGTALYEQYF TGCGCCAGCAGCTCTACCGGGACAGCCCTCTACGAGCAGTACTTC
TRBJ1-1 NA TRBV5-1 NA CASSLAGTRGTEAFF TGCGCCAGCAGCTTGGCAGGCACCCGGGGGACTGAAGCTTTCTTT
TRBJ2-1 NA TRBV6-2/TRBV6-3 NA CASEALSFYNEQFF TGTGCCAGCGAGGCCCTGAGCTTCTACAATGAGCAGTTCTTC
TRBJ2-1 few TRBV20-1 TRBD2 CSARGPLAGGRNEQFF TGCAGTGCTAGAGGGCCACTAGCGGGAGGTAGGAATGAGCAGTTCTTC
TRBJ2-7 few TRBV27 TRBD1 CASSRSGGRHEQYF TGTGCCAGCAGTCGATCAGGGGGCAGGCACGAGCAGTACTTC
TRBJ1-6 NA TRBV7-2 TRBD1 CASSLIFGHNRGKNSPLHF TGTGCCAGCAGCCTAATATTTGGCCACAACAGGGGAAAGAATTCACCCCTCCACTTT
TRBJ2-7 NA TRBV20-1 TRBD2 CSATSSGRIDEQYF TGCAGTGCCACCTCTAGCGGGAGGATCGACGAGCAGTACTTC
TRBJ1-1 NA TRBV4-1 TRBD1 CASSFGQDGTEAFF TGCGCCAGCAGCTTCGGACAGGACGGGACTGAAGCTTTCTTT
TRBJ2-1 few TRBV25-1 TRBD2 CASSEAGGPNEQFF TGTGCCAGCAGTGAAGCGGGAGGGCCCAATGAGCAGTTCTTC
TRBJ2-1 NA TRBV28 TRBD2 CASSLTGRIYNEQFF TGTGCCAGCAGTTTAACCGGGAGGATTTACAATGAGCAGTTCTTC
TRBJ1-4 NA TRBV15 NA CATSREYRPENEKLFF TGTGCCACCAGCAGAGAGTATAGGCCCGAAAATGAAAAACTGTTTTTT
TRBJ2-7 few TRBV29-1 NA CSVEEWHEQYF TGCAGCGTTGAAGAGTGGCACGAGCAGTACTTC
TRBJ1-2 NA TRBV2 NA CASSENSEVKRDGYTF TGTGCCAGCAGTGAGAATTCAGAGGTTAAGCGTGATGGCTACACCTTC
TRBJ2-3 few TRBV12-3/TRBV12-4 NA CASRLRPSAYTDTQYF TGTGCCAGCAGACTCCGACCGTCCGCTTACACAGATACGCAGTATTTT
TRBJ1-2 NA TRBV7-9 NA CASSLRRDYGYTF TGTGCCAGCAGCTTAAGGCGTGACTATGGCTACACCTTC
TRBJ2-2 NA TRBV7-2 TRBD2 CASSPTSGLNTGELFF TGTGCCAGCAGCCCCACTAGCGGGCTTAACACCGGGGAGCTGTTTTTT
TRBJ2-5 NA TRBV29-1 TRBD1 CSVLEQGETQYF TGCAGCGTTCTGGAACAGGGGGAGACCCAGTACTTC
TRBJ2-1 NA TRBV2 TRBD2 CASSGTRVSYNEQFF TGTGCCAGCAGTGGGACTAGAGTCTCCTACAATGAGCAGTTCTTC
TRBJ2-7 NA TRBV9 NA CASSSTGTHGHEQYF TGTGCCAGCAGCTCCACCGGGACCCACGGACACGAGCAGTACTTC
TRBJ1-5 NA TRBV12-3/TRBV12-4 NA CASSGGNQPQHF TGTGCCAGCAGCGGGGGTAATCAGCCCCAGCATTTT
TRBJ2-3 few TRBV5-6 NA CASGRPGRTGTDTQYF TGTGCCAGCGGCAGGCCGGGACGAACCGGCACAGATACGCAGTATTTT
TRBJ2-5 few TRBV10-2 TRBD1 CAAGQGEETQYF TGCGCCGCTGGACAGGGTGAAGAGACCCAGTACTTC
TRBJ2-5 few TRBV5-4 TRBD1 CASSLDQGAGETQYF TGTGCCAGCAGCTTGGATCAGGGGGCGGGAGAGACCCAGTACTTC
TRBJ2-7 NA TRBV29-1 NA CSVARDGEQYF TGCAGCGTTGCGCGGGACGGCGAGCAGTACTTC
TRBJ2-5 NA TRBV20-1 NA CSAPITGKETQYF TGCAGTGCTCCTATAACAGGGAAAGAGACCCAGTACTTC
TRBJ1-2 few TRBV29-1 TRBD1 CSVEGMTGADNYGYTF TGCAGCGTTGAAGGCATGACAGGGGCAGATAACTATGGCTACACCTTC
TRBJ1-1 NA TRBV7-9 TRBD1 CASSLRDRGAFF TGTGCCAGCAGCCTACGGGACAGAGGAGCTTTCTTT